This T cell receptor (beta chain) comes out of a study of T cell repertoires in cytomegalovirus infection. TCRdb reprocessed the reads with MiXCR, giving one entry per CDR3 protein. The data contain fewer than 300,000 distinct CDR3 sequences, roughly 23% of them seen just once; the ten biggest clones take up 14%. This clonotype showed up just a few times. This CDR3 has 15 residues. Germline values: CDR1 SEHNR, CDR2 FQNEAQ (reference sequence). V lost 1 base, J lost 2 bases, and 2 bases stayed unmatched. The TCR sequence derives from a human donor in good health (CMV status not recorded). Some clones in this sample may be carry-over from other donors' samples. V and J are TRBV7-9 and TRBJ2-7; the match to TRBD2 covers 10 bases. What was sequenced was PBMCs. CDR3: CASSLVAGGTYEQYF. The CDR3 region has the DNA TGTGCCAGCAGCTTAGTAGCGGGAGGCACCTACGAGCAGTACTTC.